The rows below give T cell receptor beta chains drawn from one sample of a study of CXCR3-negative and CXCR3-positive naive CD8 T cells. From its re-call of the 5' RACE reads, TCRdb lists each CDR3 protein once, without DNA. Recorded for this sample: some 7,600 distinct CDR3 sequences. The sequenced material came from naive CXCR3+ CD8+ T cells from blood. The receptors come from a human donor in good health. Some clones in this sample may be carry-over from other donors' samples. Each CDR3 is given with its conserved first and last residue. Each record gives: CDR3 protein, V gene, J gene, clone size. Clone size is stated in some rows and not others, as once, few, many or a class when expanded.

CASSFSKPGIYINSPLHF	TRBV5-6	TRBJ1-6	.
CATLNPQREYNEQFF	TRBV11-2	TRBJ2-1	.
CASSLSGELFF	TRBV11-2	TRBJ2-2	.
CASSPGTSGGDEQFF	TRBV11-2	TRBJ2-1	medium-sized
CASSLASGTDDTYSGANVLTF	TRBV11-2	TRBJ2-6	.
CASSLGLAGGGGNEQFF	TRBV7-6	TRBJ2-1	.
CSVDSGTGSNEQYF	TRBV29-1	TRBJ2-7	.
CAILRDRDNEQFF	TRBV10-3	TRBJ2-1	.
CSVLQGPDNQPQHF	TRBV29-1	TRBJ1-5	.
CASSKEGTASYEQYF	TRBV21-1	TRBJ2-7	.
CASSLYPGELFF	TRBV5-1	TRBJ2-2	medium-sized
CSARDGNTEAFF	TRBV29-1	TRBJ1-1	.
CASSDTGRMNTEAFF	TRBV2	TRBJ1-1	.
CSVVPGPYNEQFF	TRBV29-1	TRBJ2-1	.
CASSLVSRGNENIQYF	TRBV5-5	TRBJ2-4	.
CASSPRLADYNEQFF	TRBV3-1	TRBJ2-1	.
CASSPGSYEQYF	TRBV5-1	TRBJ2-7	.
CASSSLTGPADTQYF	TRBV11-2	TRBJ2-3	medium-sized
CASSSRDTTNYEQYF	TRBV7-8	TRBJ2-7	medium-sized
CSVTLTAVNTEAFF	TRBV29-1	TRBJ1-1	medium-sized
CSSTPSGRGTEAFF	TRBV7-9	TRBJ1-1	.
CASSLARGIAEAFF	TRBV5-1	TRBJ1-1	medium-sized
CSVVVGSDTQYF	TRBV29-1	TRBJ2-3	medium-sized
CASSLSGVDTDTQYF	TRBV19	TRBJ2-3	.
CASSFSEKETQYF	TRBV7-9	TRBJ2-5	.
CSVEFGSSYEQYF	TRBV29-1	TRBJ2-7	medium-sized
CATSDWSGVGYF	TRBV24-1	TRBJ2-3	.
CASRDSLALNEQFF	TRBV12-3/TRBV12-4	TRBJ2-1	.
CASSPERAWKTQYF	TRBV7-2	TRBJ2-5	.
CASSFSGAYNEQFF	TRBV27	TRBJ2-1	.
CASSLPGLAGGLEFF	TRBV7-8	TRBJ2-1	medium-sized
CASSIGTSGAYEQYF	TRBV19	TRBJ2-7	.
CASSRDNRESEQFF	TRBV9	TRBJ2-1	.
CASSLGTGNGEQYF	TRBV7-6	TRBJ2-7	.
CASSLLVGRDTEAFF	TRBV11-2	TRBJ1-1	.
CASSLVLAGGPDTQYF	TRBV7-9	TRBJ2-3	.
CASSSDGAAPLHF	TRBV5-4	TRBJ1-6	medium-sized
CASSLTDRANTEAFF	TRBV6-5	TRBJ1-1	.
CSVEDRQDGYTF	TRBV29-1	TRBJ1-2	medium-sized
CSARDSREWDTQYF	TRBV20-1	TRBJ2-3	.
CASNQGGLETQYF	TRBV7-6	TRBJ2-5	.
CASSYLGRDNEQFF	TRBV6-6	TRBJ2-1	medium-sized
CASRLNTGELFF	TRBV27	TRBJ2-2	medium-sized
CASSQVGFVQPQHF	TRBV27	TRBJ1-5	medium-sized
CSVEEAGKWETQYF	TRBV29-1	TRBJ2-5	medium-sized